Sequencing of this TCR beta chain was carried out in a study of identical twins. The V end lost 1 base, the J end lost 5 bases, and 14 bases lay between the germline ends. The CDR3 contains 15 residues. Germline-derived CDR1 and CDR2 are MGHRA and YSYEKL. TCRdb itself ran the 5' RACE reads through MiXCR, one entry per CDR3 protein. This sample has 430,000 or so distinct CDR3 sequences, with roughly a quarter found just once. The same data also went into a second study, on T cells expressing NK-cell markers. As reported in that work: In a few donors, these clonotypes also led the CD3+CD56-NKG2C+ fraction.

Material for sequencing was CD4+ T cells sorted from blood. V gene TRBV4-1 combines with J gene TRBJ2-5; D is undetermined. The clonotype originates from a woman younger than 30 in good health. This CDR3 reads CASSQVGEGRETQYF. For the CDR3, the DNA is TGCGCCAGCAGCCAAGTAGGAGAAGGTCGGGAGACCCAGTACTTC.